The following is a T cell receptor (beta chain) sequence with its context. Antigen: not known. Amplification of TCR alpha and beta CDR3 regions from RNA used iRepertoire nested multiplex PCR. One entry per CDR3 protein results from TCRdb running MiXCR on the multiplex PCR reads. The profile covers about 140,000 distinct CDR3 sequences, with approximately 40% appearing a single time and about a fifth taken by the ten largest. The J segment lost 6 bases and the V segment lost 2 bases, leaving 3 bases of the junction unmatched. Germline loops: CDR1 LGHDT, CDR2 YNNKEL (reference sequence). This CDR3 region has 13 residues. This entry belongs to a study of glioma-infiltrating T cells. Study-level findings and limits: Non-neoplastic patients had below-expected tissue-blood divergence, while all gliomas exceeded expectation.

Sequencing input: glioma tissue, nonneoplastic brain tissue, or PBMCs (not recorded which). The source of this sequence is a human donor with low-grade glioma or glioblastoma, undergoing nonglioma brain surgery, or in good health (not recorded which). V usage is TRBV3-1 and J usage is TRBJ2-7; TRBD2 agrees at 8 bases. As DNA, the CDR3 is TGTGCCAGCAGCCAATCCCGGGGGGGCGAGCAGTACTTC. It specifies CASSQSRGGEQYF.